This T cell receptor (beta chain) was documented in a study of T cells of healthy individuals. This clonotype was found a few times. V dropped 1 base and J dropped 5; count of bases not matched to a gene: 5. The germline CDR1 and CDR2 sequences are GTSNPN and SVGIG (reference sequence). The CDR3 runs to 14 residues. A single record per CDR3 protein comes from TCRdb applying MiXCR to the 5' RACE reads. The table has nearly 100,000 distinct CDR3 sequences, roughly 15% seen once. The source of this sequence is a human donor in good health. The chain carries TRBV30 and TRBJ2-1, with 7 bases fitting TRBD2. CDR3 protein: CAWSGRLADNEQFF. CDR3 in DNA: TGTGCCTGGAGTGGGAGGCTAGCGGACAATGAGCAGTTCTTC.